These T cell receptor beta chains were read from a single sample in a study of cytomegalovirus exposure and HLA in healthy donors. Repertoires were generated with immunoSEQ multiplex PCR, while TCRdb's copy carries only in-frame clones and drops some. The sample includes under 200,000 clones, 78% seen only once; the top ten take 3% to 3.5%. Sequencing was performed on PBMCs. The receptors were sampled from a woman aged 40 to 55 in good health and CMV-seronegative. The CDR3 runs from the conserved cysteine through the conserved F or W. The order of the fields is D gene, J gene, V gene, clone size, CDR3 DNA, CDR3 protein. The D gene is left open where the match is weak. Expanded clones get a size class; other rows say once, few or many, or leave the size out.

>TRBD1|TRBJ1-6|TRBV5-1|-
TGCGCCAGCAGCCCGGACTCGACAGGGGGCGTCTATAATTCACCCCTCCACTTT
CASSPDSTGGVYNSPLHF
>-|TRBJ1-2|TRBV2|-
TGTGCCAGCAGTGAAGCGCAAAGAGGGGGCTATGGCTACACCTTC
CASSEAQRGGYGYTF
>-|TRBJ2-7|TRBV4-1|-
TGCGCCAGCAGCCGCGAAACCGGGACTTTCGCCTACGAGCAGTACTTC
CASSRETGTFAYEQYF
>TRBD2|TRBJ2-2|TRBV7-9|-
TGTGCCAGCAGAGGTTGGTCGGGCGGGGGGCTCACCGGGGAGCTGTTTTTT
CASRGWSGGGLTGELFF
>-|TRBJ2-7|TRBV6-5|-
TGTGCCAGCAGCCCGGACAGAGTGGGGAACGAGCAGTACTTC
CASSPDRVGNEQYF
>-|TRBJ1-5|TRBV19|-
TGTGCCAGTAGCATTACAGGCCGGATTGGCAATCAGCCCCAGCATTTT
CASSITGRIGNQPQHF
>TRBD2|TRBJ2-1|TRBV15|once
TGTGCCACCAGCAGAGGGGCAGCGGGGGGGATGGAGCAGTTCTTC
CATSRGAAGGMEQFF
>-|TRBJ1-1|TRBV19|-
TGTGCCAGTAGTAAAGGGGCGTTGAACACTGAAGCTTTCTTT
CASSKGALNTEAFF
>TRBD1|TRBJ2-7|TRBV15|-
TGTGCCACCAGCGGAACCGGGACAGGAGCATACGAGCAGTACTTC
CATSGTGTGAYEQYF
>TRBD1|TRBJ2-1|TRBV4-2|once
TGTGCCAGCAGACATATTTACAGGGGGAAAGTGTACAATGAGCAGTTCTTC
CASRHIYRGKVYNEQFF
>TRBD1|TRBJ2-3|TRBV7-6|once
TGTGCCAGCAGCTTACGGTACAGGGGGACAGATACGCAGTATTTT
CASSLRYRGTDTQYF
>-|TRBJ2-1|TRBV14|-
TGTGCCAGCAGCCAAGATATCGGGGGATCATACAATGAGCAGTTCTTC
CASSQDIGGSYNEQFF
>-|TRBJ2-5|TRBV2|once
TGTGCCAGCAGTGCGTCCGGGATACAAGAGACCCAGTACTTC
CASSASGIQETQYF
>TRBD2|TRBJ2-3|TRBV11-2|-
TGTGCCAGCAGCTTAGGACTAGCGGGGCGGAGCACAGATACGCAGTATTTT
CASSLGLAGRSTDTQYF
>TRBD1|TRBJ1-1|TRBV5-1|-
TGCGCCAGCAGCCCAAATACAGGGGAAACTGAAGCTTTCTTT
CASSPNTGETEAFF
>TRBD1|TRBJ1-2|TRBV18|once
TGTGCCAGCTCACCACCGGTTTCAGGGGGCGCATATGGCTACACCTTC
CASSPPVSGGAYGYTF
>-|TRBJ1-5|TRBV5-1|-
TGCGCCAGCAGCTTGGACAGCGGGAATCAGCCCCAGCATTTT
CASSLDSGNQPQHF
>TRBD2|TRBJ2-5|TRBV5-4|few
TGTGCCAGCAGCTTGGAGGGACTAGCGGAAATTCAAGAGACCCAGTACTTC
CASSLEGLAEIQETQYF
>TRBD2|TRBJ2-2|TRBV7-6|-
TGTGCCAGCAGCTTTCCTAGCGGGGGGAAAGGCACCGGGGAGCTGTTTTTT
CASSFPSGGKGTGELFF
>TRBD1|TRBJ2-7|TRBV7-6|-
TGTGCCAGCAGCGAGTGGGACAGGGTCATGTACTTC
CASSEWDRVMYF
>-|TRBJ1-1|TRBV7-8|-
TGTGCCAGCAGCTTAGGGGCCAGGATGAACACTGAAGCTTTCTTT
CASSLGARMNTEAFF
>-|TRBJ1-4|TRBV7-9|-
TGTGCCAGCCGACAGTGGGATGAAAAACTGTTTTTT
CASRQWDEKLFF
>-|TRBJ2-5|TRBV4-1|-
TGCGCCAGTTCAGGAGGGGGGGAAGAGACCCAGTACTTC
CASSGGGEETQYF
>-|TRBJ1-6|TRBV2|few
TGTGCCACGTTCTACCCACAGGGTCATAATTCACCCCTCCACTTT
CATFYPQGHNSPLHF